This note documents a single T cell receptor beta chain sequence. Unmatched junction bases numbered 9, after V lost 3 bases and J lost 5 bases. Germline values: CDR1 LNHDA, CDR2 SQIVND (reference sequence). This CDR3 is 17 amino acids long. The data were obtained in a study of OX40 agonist ivuxolimab in advanced cancers. Study context: Cancers in dose escalation were hepatocellular, melanoma, renal cell and head and neck.

Clones were sequenced by immunoSEQ multiplex PCR, and TCRdb holds only the in-frame ones, with some missing. The top ten clones hold approximately 22% of a sample with about 27,000 clones, about 88% of them seen once. This chain connects TRBV19 to TRBJ2-1; 11 bases align to TRBD2. The receptor was derived from an adult with an advanced solid tumor such as melanoma, head and neck, liver or kidney cancer. This material consisted of CD4+ or CD8+ T cells sorted from blood, taken in a trial of the OX40 agonist ivuxolimab. The CDR3 sequence is CASSMTSGDVLHNEQFF. CDR3 nucleotides: TGTGCCAGTAGTATGACTAGCGGGGATGTCCTTCACAATGAGCAGTTCTTC. Together with reference TRBV19 and TRBJ2-1, the CDR3 gives the full variable domain: DGGITQSPKYLFRKEGQNVTLSCEQNLNHDAMYWYRQDPGQGLRLIYYSQIVNDFQKGDIAEGYSVSREKKESFPLTVTSAQKNPTAFYLCASSMTSGDVLHNEQFFGPGTRLTVL.